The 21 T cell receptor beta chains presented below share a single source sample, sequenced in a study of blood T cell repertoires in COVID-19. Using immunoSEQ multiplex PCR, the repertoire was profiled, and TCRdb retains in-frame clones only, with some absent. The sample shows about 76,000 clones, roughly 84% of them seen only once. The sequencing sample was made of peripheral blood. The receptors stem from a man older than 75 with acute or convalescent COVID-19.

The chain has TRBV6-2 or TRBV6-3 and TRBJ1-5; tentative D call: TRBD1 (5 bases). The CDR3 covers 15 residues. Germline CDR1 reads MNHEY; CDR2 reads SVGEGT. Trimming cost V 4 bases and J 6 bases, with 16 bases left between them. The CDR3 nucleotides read TGTGCCAGCAGTTTCCGAGCAGGGATTAGTCAGCCCCAGCATTTT. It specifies CASSFRAGISQPQHF.

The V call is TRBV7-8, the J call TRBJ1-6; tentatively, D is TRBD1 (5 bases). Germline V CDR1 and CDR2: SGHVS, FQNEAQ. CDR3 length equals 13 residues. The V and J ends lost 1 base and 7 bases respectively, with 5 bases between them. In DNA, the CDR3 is TGTGCCAGCAGCTTAGGACAGAATTCACCCCTCCACTTT. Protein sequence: CASSLGQNSPLHF.

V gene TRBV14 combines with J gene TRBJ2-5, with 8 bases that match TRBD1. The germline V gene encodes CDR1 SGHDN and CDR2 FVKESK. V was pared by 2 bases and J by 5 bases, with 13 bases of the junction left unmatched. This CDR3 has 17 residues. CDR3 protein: CASSQSPRGRGPETQYF. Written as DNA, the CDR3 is TGTGCCAGCAGCCAAAGTCCGCGGGGCAGGGGGCCCGAGACCCAGTACTTC.

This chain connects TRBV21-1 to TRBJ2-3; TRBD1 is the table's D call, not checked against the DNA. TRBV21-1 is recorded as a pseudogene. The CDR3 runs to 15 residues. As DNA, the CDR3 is TGTGCCAGCAGCATGTACACAGCTTTCACAGATACGCAGTATTTT. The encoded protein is CASSMYTAFTDTQYF.

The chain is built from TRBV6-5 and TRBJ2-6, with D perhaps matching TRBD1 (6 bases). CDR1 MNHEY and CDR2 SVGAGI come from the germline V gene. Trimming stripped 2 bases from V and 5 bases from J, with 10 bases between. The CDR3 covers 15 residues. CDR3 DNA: TGTGCCAGCAGTTACACCAGGGGTAGGGCCAACGTCCTGACTTTC. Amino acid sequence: CASSYTRGRANVLTF.

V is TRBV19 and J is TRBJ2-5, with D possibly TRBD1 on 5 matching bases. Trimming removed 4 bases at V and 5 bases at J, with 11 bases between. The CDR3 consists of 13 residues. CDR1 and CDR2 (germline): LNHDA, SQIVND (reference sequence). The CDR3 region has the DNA TGTGCCAGTAGTAAGGACACGGCCGAGACCCAGTACTTC. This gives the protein CASSKDTAETQYF.

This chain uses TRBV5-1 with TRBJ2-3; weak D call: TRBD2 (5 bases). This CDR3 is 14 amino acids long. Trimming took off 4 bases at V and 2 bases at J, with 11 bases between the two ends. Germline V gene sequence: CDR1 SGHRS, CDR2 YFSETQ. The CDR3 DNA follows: TGCGCCAGCAGCCCCGGAGGATACACAGATACGCAGTATTTT. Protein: CASSPGGYTDTQYF.

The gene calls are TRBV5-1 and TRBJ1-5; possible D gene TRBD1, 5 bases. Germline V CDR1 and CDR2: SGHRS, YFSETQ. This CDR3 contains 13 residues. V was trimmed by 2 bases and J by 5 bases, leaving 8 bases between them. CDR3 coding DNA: TGCGCCAGCAGCTTTGGGGGGGATCAGCCCCAGCATTTT. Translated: CASSFGGDQPQHF.

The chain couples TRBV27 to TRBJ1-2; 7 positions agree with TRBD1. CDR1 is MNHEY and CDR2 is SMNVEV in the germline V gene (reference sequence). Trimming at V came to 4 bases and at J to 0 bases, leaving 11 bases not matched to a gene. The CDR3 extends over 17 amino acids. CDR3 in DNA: TGTGCCAGCAGTTATATTGGGGACAGCCTCACTAACTATGGCTACACCTTC. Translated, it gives CASSYIGDSLTNYGYTF.

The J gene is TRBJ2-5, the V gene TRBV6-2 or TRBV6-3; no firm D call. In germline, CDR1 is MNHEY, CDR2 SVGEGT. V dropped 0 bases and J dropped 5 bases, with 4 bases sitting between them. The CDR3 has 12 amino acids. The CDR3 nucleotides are TGTGCCAGCAGTTACTCTCGGGAGACCCAGTACTTC. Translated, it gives CASSYSRETQYF.

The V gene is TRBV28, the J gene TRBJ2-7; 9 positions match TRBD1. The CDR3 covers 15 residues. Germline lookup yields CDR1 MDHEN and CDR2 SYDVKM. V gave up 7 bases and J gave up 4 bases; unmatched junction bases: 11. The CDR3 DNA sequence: TGTGCCAGCACCCAACGAGGACAGGGGAAATACGAGCAGTACTTC. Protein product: CASTQRGQGKYEQYF.

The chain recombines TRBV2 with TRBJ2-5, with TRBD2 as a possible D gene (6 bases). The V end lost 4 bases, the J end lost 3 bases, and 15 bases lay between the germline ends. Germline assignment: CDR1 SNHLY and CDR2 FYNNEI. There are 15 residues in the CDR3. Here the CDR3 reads CASSGPGTQKETQYF. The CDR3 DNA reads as TGTGCCAGCAGTGGACCCGGGACTCAGAAAGAGACCCAGTACTTC.

In DNA, the CDR3 is TGTGCCAGCAGCTCGGACAGGGCAACTAATGAAAAACTGTTTTTT. Translation: CASSSDRATNEKLFF. This rearrangement joins TRBV9 to TRBJ1-4; TRBD1 matches at 8 bases. The CDR3 runs to 15 residues. Germline V gene lookup returns CDR1 SGDLS and CDR2 YYNGEE. Trimming at V came to 4 bases and at J to 0 bases, leaving 2 bases not matched to a gene.

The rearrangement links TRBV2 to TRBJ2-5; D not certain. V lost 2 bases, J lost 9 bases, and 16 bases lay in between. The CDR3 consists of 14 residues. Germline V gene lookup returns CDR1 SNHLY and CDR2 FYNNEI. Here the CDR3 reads CASSESHTVRAQYF. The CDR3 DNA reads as TGTGCCAGCAGTGAAAGCCACACCGTCCGGGCCCAGTACTTC.

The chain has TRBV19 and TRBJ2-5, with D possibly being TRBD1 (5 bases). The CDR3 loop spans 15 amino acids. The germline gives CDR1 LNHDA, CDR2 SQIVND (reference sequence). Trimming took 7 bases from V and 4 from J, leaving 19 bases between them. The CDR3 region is CASIRTVGVGETQYF. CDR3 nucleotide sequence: TGTGCCAGTATCCGGACCGTAGGGGTTGGAGAGACCCAGTACTTC.

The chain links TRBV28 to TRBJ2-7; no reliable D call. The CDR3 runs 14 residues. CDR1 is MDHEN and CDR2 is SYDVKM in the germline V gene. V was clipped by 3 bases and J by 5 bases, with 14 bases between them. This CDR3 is CASSFNSFRNEQYF. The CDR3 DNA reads TGTGCCAGCAGTTTCAACTCTTTTAGAAACGAGCAGTACTTC.

CDR3 loop: CASSLEGLGAYNEQFF. DNA for the CDR3: TGTGCCAGCAGCTTAGAGGGACTAGGTGCCTACAATGAGCAGTTCTTC. This rearrangement joins TRBV11-1 to TRBJ2-1, with TRBD2 matching over 8 bases. There are 16 residues in the CDR3. The germline CDR1 and CDR2 sequences are SGHAT and FQDESV (reference sequence). Trimming took 1 base from V and 2 from J; bases not matched to a gene: 4.

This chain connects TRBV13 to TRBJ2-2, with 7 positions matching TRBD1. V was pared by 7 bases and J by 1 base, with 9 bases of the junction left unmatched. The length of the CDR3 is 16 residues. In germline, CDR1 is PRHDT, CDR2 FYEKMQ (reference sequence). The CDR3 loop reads CASNLGQHRNTGELFF. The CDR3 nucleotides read TGTGCCAGCAACTTGGGACAGCACAGGAACACCGGGGAGCTGTTTTTT.

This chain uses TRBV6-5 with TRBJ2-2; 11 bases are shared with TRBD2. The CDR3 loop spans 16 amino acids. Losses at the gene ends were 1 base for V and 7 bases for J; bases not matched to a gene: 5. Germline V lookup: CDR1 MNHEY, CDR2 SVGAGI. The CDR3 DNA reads TGTGCCAGCAGTTACTTCGCGACTAGCGGGATCGGGGAGCTGTTTTTT. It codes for CASSYFATSGIGELFF.

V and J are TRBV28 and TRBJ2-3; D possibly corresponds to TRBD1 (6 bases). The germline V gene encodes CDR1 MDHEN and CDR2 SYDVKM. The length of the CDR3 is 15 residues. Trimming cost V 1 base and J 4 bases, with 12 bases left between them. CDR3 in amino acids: CASSLSGDGADTQYF. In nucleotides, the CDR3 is TGTGCCAGCAGTTTATCAGGGGATGGGGCAGATACGCAGTATTTT.

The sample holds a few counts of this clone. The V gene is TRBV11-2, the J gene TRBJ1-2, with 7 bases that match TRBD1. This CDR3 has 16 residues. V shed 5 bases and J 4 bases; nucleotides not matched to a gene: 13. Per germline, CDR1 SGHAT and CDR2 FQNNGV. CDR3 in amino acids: CASSPLAGGNLYGYTF. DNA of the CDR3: TGTGCCAGCAGCCCTTTGGCAGGGGGGAATCTCTATGGCTACACCTTC.